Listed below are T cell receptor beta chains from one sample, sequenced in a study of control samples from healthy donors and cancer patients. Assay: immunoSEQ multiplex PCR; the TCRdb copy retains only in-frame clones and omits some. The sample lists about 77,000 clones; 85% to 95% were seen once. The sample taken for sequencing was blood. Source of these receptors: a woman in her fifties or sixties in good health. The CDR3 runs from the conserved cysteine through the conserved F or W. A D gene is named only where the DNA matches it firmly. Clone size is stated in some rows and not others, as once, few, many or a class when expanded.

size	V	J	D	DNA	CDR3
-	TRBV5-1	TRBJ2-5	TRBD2	TGCGCCAGCAGCTTGGGATTACTAGCGGGAGATCAGTGTTACTTC	CASSLGLLAGDQCYF
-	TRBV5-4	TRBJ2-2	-	TGTGCCAGCAGCTTGTTTTCCGCCGCGAACACCGGGGAGCTGTTTTTT	CASSLFSAANTGELFF
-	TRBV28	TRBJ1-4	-	TGTGCCAGCAGTTTGTTAACAGGGCGGGAGGCTGAAAAACTGTTTTTT	CASSLLTGREAEKLFF
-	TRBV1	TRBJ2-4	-	TGCACCAGCAGCCGCTCCCCTGGGGGACAGGGTGTCAAAAACATTCAGTACTTC	CTSSRSPGGQGVKNIQYF
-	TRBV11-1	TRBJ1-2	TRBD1	TGTGCCAGCAGGGGACAGGGAGACTATGGCTACACCTTC	CASRGQGDYGYTF
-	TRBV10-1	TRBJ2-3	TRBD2	TGCGCCAGCAGTGATAAATCTAGCGGAACAGATACGCAGTATTTT	CASSDKSSGTDTQYF
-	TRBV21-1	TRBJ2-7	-	TGTGCCAGCAGCAAAGTAAGGGACACTTCCTACGAGCAGTACTTC	CASSKVRDTSYEQYF
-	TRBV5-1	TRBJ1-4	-	TGCGCCAGCAGCCCGGAGGGTGAAAAACTGTTTTTT	CASSPEGEKLFF
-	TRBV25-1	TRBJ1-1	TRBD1	TGTGCCAGCAGTGGGAGGCCGGGACAGGGGAACACTGAAGCTTTCTTT	CASSGRPGQGNTEAFF
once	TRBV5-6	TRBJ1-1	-	TGTGCCAGCAGCTTGACGGGAGAAAACACTGAAGCTTTCTTT	CASSLTGENTEAFF
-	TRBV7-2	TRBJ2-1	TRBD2	TGTGCCAGCAGCTTAGGACTCCGGGAGGGGCAGTTCTTC	CASSLGLREGQFF
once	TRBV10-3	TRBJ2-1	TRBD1	TGTGCCATCAGTGAAAACGTTGGACAGGGTTCCCCAACTAGCTCAGATGAGCAGTTCTTC	CAISENVGQGSPTSSDEQFF
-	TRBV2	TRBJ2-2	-	TGTGCCAGCAGTGAGCAGGAGTTTAGCGCCGGGGAGCTGTTTTTT	CASSEQEFSAGELFF
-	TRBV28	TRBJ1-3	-	TGTGCCAGCAGTCGGGAGATCTCTGGAAACACCATATATTTT	CASSREISGNTIYF
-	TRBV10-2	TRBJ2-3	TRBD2	TGCGCCAGCAGTGAGGGGGACCCGGGACTAGCTACAGAGGTAGATACGCAGTATTTT	CASSEGDPGLATEVDTQYF
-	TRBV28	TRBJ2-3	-	TGTGCCAGCAGCGCCCGAGGCTTGAGGACAGATACGCAGTATTTT	CASSARGLRTDTQYF